This T cell receptor (beta chain) was sequenced in a study of shared clonotypes between healthy human individuals. Background on the study: CD4 naive cells filled three plates per donor, CD4 memory three, CD8 naive two and CD8 memory one.

Study-wide findings and caveats: The generation probabilities recorded for non-shared clonotypes fell below those of clonotypes shared by all four donors. Naive subsets usually exceeded memory subsets in estimated richness.

Donors had no recently reported acute infections or vaccinations and were HIV-negative. For this clone: The antigen is not known. The sample holds other DNA sequences that translate to the same CDR3.

The protocol was immunoSEQ multiplex PCR, while the TCRdb copy is restricted to in-frame clones and leaves out a portion. This table has about 1 million clones, under 80% appearing once. CDR3 length: 14 amino acids. The V gene's germline CDR1 is SGHRS and CDR2 YFSETQ. V dropped 1 base and J dropped 1 base, with 8 bases sitting between them. This chain connects TRBV5-1 to TRBJ1-1; the D gene is possibly TRBD1 (6 bases). The sample was memory CD4+ T cells sorted from blood. The sample's subset: CD45RA-negative fraction. The sequence derives from a man younger than 35 in good health. The CDR3 DNA reads TGCGCCAGCAGCTTGAGGGGGGAGAACACTGAAGCTTTCTTT. This sequence encodes CASSLRGENTEAFF.